Listed below are T cell receptor beta chains from one sample, sequenced in a study of blood T cells in healthy people across ages. Via MiXCR, TCRdb re-called the 5' RACE reads, giving one row per CDR3 protein. Among 750,000 to 950,000 distinct CDR3 sequences, under 35% were seen once, and the ten largest hold 10%. These same records also appear under a second study, on T cells of mothers and their children.

The sequencing input was blood. The receptor source for this set is a woman aged 40 to 49 in good health. CDR3s include the opening cysteine and the closing phenylalanine or tryptophan. The D gene is left open where the match is weak. A clone size is listed for some rows: how often the clone was seen (once, few, many), or a class if it is expanded.

J	V	D	size	DNA	CDR3
TRBJ2-5	TRBV5-1	NA	many	TGCGCCAGCAGGCCTCCAAGCTCTGAGACCCAGTACTTC	CASRPPSSETQYF
TRBJ2-7	TRBV6-5	NA	NA	TGTGCCAGCAGTTACTCTGGGGGGCTGGTTCCGTGCGAGCAGTACTTC	CASSYSGGLVPCEQYF
TRBJ1-2	TRBV7-9	TRBD1	many	TGTGCCAGCAGCTTAGCAAGCGGGACAGGGTATGGCTACACCTTC	CASSLASGTGYGYTF
TRBJ2-7	TRBV7-3	NA	many	TGTGCCAGCAGCTTAACGGCCAACGACTACGAGCAGTACTTC	CASSLTANDYEQYF
TRBJ2-5	TRBV21-1	NA	few	TGTGCCAGCAGCATCCAACCGGGACAGGGGGCTGAGACCCAGTACTTC	CASSIQPGQGAETQYF
TRBJ1-1	TRBV5-1	NA	few	TGTGCCAGCATCAAAGACAGTACGAACACTGAAGCTTTCTTT	CASIKDSTNTEAFF
TRBJ2-7	TRBV7-9	NA	many	TGTGCCAGCAGCTCCCGGGACGGCAACTCCTACGAGCAGTACTTC	CASSSRDGNSYEQYF
TRBJ2-7	TRBV7-2	NA	NA	TGTGCCAGCAGCTTAGTCCCGGGGGGCGTCAGCTACGAGCAGTACTTC	CASSLVPGGVSYEQYF
TRBJ2-5	TRBV5-6	TRBD1	many	TGTGCCAGCAGAGCCGGGACAGGGGGCGTTCGGCAAGAGACCCAGTACTTC	CASRAGTGGVRQETQYF
TRBJ2-7	TRBV7-2	NA	NA	TGTGCCAGCAGCTCCTACTCGAAGGGCGAGCAGTACTTC	CASSSYSKGEQYF
TRBJ1-5	TRBV6-4	NA	few	TGTGCCAGCAGTGACTCTGGGGTGCATAGCAATCAGCCCCAGCATTTT	CASSDSGVHSNQPQHF
TRBJ1-2	TRBV9	NA	few	TGTGCCAGCAGCCCACGGGACGGAGTTAACTATGGCTACACCTTC	CASSPRDGVNYGYTF
TRBJ1-1	TRBV27	TRBD1	NA	TGTGCCAGCAGTTCGCTGAGACAGGGCATGAACACTGAAGCTTTCTTT	CASSSLRQGMNTEAFF
TRBJ2-5	TRBV5-1	TRBD2	NA	TGCGCCAGCAGCTTGTATGGGGGGGTTCAAGAGACCCAGTACTTC	CASSLYGGVQETQYF
TRBJ2-4	TRBV6-6	TRBD1	many	TGTGCCAGCAGTTACCAAGGGGGCCGTGAAAACATTCAGTACTTC	CASSYQGGRENIQYF
TRBJ2-5	TRBV7-9	TRBD1	many	TGTGCCAGCAGCTTAGCTCGCGGGACAGGGGACCAGTGGGAGACCCAGTACTTC	CASSLARGTGDQWETQYF
TRBJ2-3	TRBV28	TRBD2	few	TGTGCCAGCAGTTGGCCTCTAGCGGGGGCCACAGATAGCACAGATACGCAGTATTTT	CASSWPLAGATDSTDTQYF
TRBJ1-1	TRBV5-5	NA	NA	TGTGCCAGCAGTCGCCCCGACAGGAGTCCAGCTTTCTTT	CASSRPDRSPAFF
TRBJ2-7	TRBV3-1	NA	NA	TGTACCAGCAGCCAAGGGAGGCGGCTCAGCTCCTACGAGCAGTACTTC	CTSSQGRRLSSYEQYF
TRBJ1-5	TRBV7-2	TRBD1	NA	TGTGCCAGCAGCCGTCGTTGGACAGGATTTAGCAATCAGCCCCAGCATTTT	CASSRRWTGFSNQPQHF
TRBJ2-7	TRBV18	TRBD1	few	TGTGCCAGCTCACCATCACGGGGACAGGGAAACTACGAGCAGTACTTC	CASSPSRGQGNYEQYF
TRBJ2-7	TRBV27	NA	few	TGTGCCAGCAGTTCTGGTGGGAGCGGATCCTACGAGCAGTACTTC	CASSSGGSGSYEQYF
TRBJ2-5	TRBV5-1	NA	NA	TGCACCAGCAGCTTGTACGGGACGGGGGAGACTCAGTACTTC	CTSSLYGTGETQYF
TRBJ2-7	TRBV7-7	NA	NA	TGTGCCAGCAGCTTAGGACTTTCCGTGGGCGAGCAGTACTTC	CASSLGLSVGEQYF
TRBJ2-1	TRBV20-1	TRBD2	few	TGCAGTGCCGGCCCTGTTAGCGGGGGTTACAATGAGCAGTTCTTC	CSAGPVSGGYNEQFF
TRBJ2-1	TRBV20-1	TRBD2	NA	TGCAGTGCTAGAGATTTAGCGGGGGAGAGAGATGAGCAGTTCTTC	CSARDLAGERDEQFF